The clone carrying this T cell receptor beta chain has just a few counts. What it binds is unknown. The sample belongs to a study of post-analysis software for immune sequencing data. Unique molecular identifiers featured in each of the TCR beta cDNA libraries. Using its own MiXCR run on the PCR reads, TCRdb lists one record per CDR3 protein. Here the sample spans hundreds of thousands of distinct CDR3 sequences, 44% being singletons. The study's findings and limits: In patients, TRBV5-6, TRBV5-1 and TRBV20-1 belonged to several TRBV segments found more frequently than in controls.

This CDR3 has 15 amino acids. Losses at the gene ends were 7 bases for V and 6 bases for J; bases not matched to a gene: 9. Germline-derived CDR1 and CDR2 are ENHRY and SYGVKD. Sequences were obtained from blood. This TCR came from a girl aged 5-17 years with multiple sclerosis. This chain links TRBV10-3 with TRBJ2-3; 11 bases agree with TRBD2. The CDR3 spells CAIKPGLAVWDTQYF. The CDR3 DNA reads TGTGCCATCAAACCGGGACTAGCGGTTTGGGATACGCAGTATTTT.